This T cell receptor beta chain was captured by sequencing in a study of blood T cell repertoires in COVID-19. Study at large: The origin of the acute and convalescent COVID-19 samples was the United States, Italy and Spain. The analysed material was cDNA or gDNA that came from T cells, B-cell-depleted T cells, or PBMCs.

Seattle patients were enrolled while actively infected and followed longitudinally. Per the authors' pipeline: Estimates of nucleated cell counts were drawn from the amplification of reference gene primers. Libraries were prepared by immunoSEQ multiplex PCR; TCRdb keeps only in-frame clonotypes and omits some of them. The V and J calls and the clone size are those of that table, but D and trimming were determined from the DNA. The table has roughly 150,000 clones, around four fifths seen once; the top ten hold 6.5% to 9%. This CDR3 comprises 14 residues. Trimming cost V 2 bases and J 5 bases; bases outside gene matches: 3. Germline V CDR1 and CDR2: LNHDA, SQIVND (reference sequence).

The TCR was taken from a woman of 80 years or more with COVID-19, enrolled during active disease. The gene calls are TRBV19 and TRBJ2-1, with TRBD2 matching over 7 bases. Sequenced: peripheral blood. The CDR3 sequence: CASSITSDNNEQFF. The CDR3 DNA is TGTGCCAGTAGTATAACTAGCGACAACAATGAGCAGTTCTTC.